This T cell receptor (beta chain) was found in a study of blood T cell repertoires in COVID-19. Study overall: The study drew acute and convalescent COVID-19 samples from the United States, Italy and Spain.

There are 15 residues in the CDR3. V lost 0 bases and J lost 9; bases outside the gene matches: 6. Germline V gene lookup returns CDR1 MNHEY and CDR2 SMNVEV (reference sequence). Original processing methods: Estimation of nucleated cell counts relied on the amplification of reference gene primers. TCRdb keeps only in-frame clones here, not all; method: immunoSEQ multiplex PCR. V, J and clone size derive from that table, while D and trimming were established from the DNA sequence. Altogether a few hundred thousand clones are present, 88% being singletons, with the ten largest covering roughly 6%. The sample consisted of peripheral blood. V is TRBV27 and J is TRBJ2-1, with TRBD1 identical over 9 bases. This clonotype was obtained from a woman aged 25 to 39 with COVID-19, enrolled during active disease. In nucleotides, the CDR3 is TGTGCCAGCAGTTTATCGGTACAGGGGGCAGGTGAGCAGTTCTTC. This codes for CASSLSVQGAGEQFF.